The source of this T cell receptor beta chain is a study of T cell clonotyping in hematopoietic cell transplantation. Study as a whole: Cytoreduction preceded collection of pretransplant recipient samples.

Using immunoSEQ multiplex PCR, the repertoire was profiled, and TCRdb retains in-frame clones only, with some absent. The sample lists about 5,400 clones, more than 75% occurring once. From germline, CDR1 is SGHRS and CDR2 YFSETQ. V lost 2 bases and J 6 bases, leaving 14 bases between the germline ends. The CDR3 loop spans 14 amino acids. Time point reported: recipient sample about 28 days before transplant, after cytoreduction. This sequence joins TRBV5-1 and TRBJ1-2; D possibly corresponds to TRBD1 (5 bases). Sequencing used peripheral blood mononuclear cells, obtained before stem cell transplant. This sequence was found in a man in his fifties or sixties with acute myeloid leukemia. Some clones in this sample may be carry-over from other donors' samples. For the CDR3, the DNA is TGCGCCAGCAGCTTATCACAGGCTAGGGATGGCTACACCTTC. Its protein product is CASSLSQARDGYTF.